Below are 7 T cell receptor beta chains sequenced from a single sample in a study of blood T cells in healthy people across ages. Together with a sample-barcoded 5' primer, a J-beta primer mix was included in a second PCR lasting about 6 to 11 cycles. TCRdb itself ran the 5' RACE reads through MiXCR, one entry per CDR3 protein. The profile covers about 640,000 distinct CDR3 sequences, with 58% appearing a single time and approximately 40% taken by the ten largest. The sequenced sample consisted of blood. The source is a man between 60 and 70 years old in good health.

This chain joins TRBV20-1 and TRBJ2-3; D unclear. V shed 3 bases and J shed 0 bases, with 7 bases lying between them. The CDR3 sequence is 13 residues long. The germline V gene encodes CDR1 DFQATT and CDR2 SNEGSKA (reference sequence). The chain's CDR3 is CSASTGSTDTQYF. CDR3 in DNA: TGCAGTGCTAGCACTGGGAGCACAGATACGCAGTATTTT.

This clonotype was seen only a few times. The chain joins TRBV5-1 to TRBJ2-5, with TRBD2 matching 7 bases. The ends lost 0 bases at V and 2 bases at J; junction bases unmatched: 4. This CDR3 contains 15 residues. Germline-derived CDR1 and CDR2 are SGHRS and YFSETQ. CDR3 protein: CASSLALAEQETQYF. CDR3 nucleotides: TGCGCCAGCAGCTTGGCGCTAGCGGAACAAGAGACCCAGTACTTC.

The V gene is TRBV7-2, the J gene TRBJ2-3; 12 bases fit TRBD2. CDR3 length equals 16 residues. With 4 bases clipped from V and 4 bases from J, the junction kept 6 bases outside the gene matches. The V gene's germline CDR1 is SGHTA and CDR2 FQGNSA. CDR3 DNA sequence: TGTGCCAGCAGCTCCGGACTAGCGGGGAAGGCAGATACGCAGTATTTT. It translates to CASSSGLAGKADTQYF.

In its sample, this clonotype was seen many times. The rearrangement joins TRBV11-3 to TRBJ1-3; D is undetermined. The CDR3 is made up of 13 amino acids. The V end was cut by 5 bases, the J end by 3 bases, with 8 bases between. Looked up from germline, CDR1 is SGHNT and CDR2 is YENEEA. The CDR3 region has the DNA TGTGCCAGCAGCCAAACTATTGGAAACACCATATATTTT. It codes for CASSQTIGNTIYF.

Only one count was recorded for this clonotype. The chain couples TRBV20-1 to TRBJ2-1, with D possibly being TRBD1 (6 bases). The CDR3 spans 13 residues. V shed 8 bases and J shed 5 bases, with 16 bases lying between them. Per the germline V gene, CDR1 is DFQATT and CDR2 is SNEGSKA (reference sequence). The CDR3 nucleotides are TGCAGTACCGACAGGAAAAACCACAATGAGCAGTTCTTC. The encoded protein is CSTDRKNHNEQFF.

This clonotype appeared a few times. The J gene is TRBJ2-7, the V gene TRBV20-1; the D is unclear. The ends were cut back, 1 base at V and 0 bases at J, with 10 bases in the middle. CDR1 is DFQATT and CDR2 is SNEGSKA in the germline V gene (reference sequence). The CDR3 totals 14 residues. As DNA, the CDR3 is TGCAGTGCTAGAGTAGATCCTAGCTCCTACGAGCAGTACTTC. Residues: CSARVDPSSYEQYF.

This clonotype appeared a single time. The chain has TRBV7-2 and TRBJ2-2, with D hard to call. With 3 bases removed from V and 4 bases from J, the gap between germline ends came to 9 bases. This CDR3 region has 14 residues. From germline, CDR1 is SGHTA and CDR2 FQGNSA. The DNA of the CDR3 is TGTGCCAGCAGCTTCCAGTCCACCACCGGGGAGCTGTTTTTT. This sequence encodes CASSFQSTTGELFF.